One and the same sample provided the 29 T cell receptor beta chains below, sequenced in a study of cytomegalovirus exposure and HLA in healthy donors. It was with 60 Vbeta and 13 Jbeta primers that the PCR ran. Sequenced by immunoSEQ multiplex PCR; TCRdb stores in-frame clones only, minus some. The repertoire consists of 100,000 to 120,000 clones, with around 79% occurring once and the leading ten covering roughly 1.3%. Sequenced material: PBMCs. These receptors came from a woman aged 25 to 39 in good health and CMV-seronegative.

The chain combines TRBV28 with TRBJ1-1; D is unresolved. Per the germline V gene, CDR1 is MDHEN and CDR2 is SYDVKM. With 3 bases removed from V and 3 bases from J, the gap between germline ends came to 20 bases. This CDR3 has 17 residues. CDR3 sequence (DNA): TGTGCCAGCAGTTTTTTTCTTCGAAACGACATGGACACTGAAGCTTTCTTT. Translated, it gives CASSFFLRNDMDTEAFF.

This clone was counted once. This chain connects TRBV7-2 to TRBJ2-5, with D possibly TRBD1 on 6 matching bases. The germline CDR1 and CDR2 sequences are SGHTA and FQGNSA. There are 16 residues in the CDR3. Trimming removed 1 base at V and 0 bases at J, with 12 bases between. CDR3 sequence (DNA): TGTGCCAGCAGCTTAGAGTCAGGGGTGTACCAAGAGACCCAGTACTTC. It is translated as CASSLESGVYQETQYF.

V is TRBV7-2 and J is TRBJ1-2, with D tentatively TRBD1 (5 bases). Trimming left V 5 bases short and J 4 bases short, with 14 bases between. Germline V gives CDR1 SGHTA, CDR2 FQGNSA. CDR3 length: 14 residues. In nucleotides, the CDR3 is TGTGCCAGCAGCGCGGGGGGAGGGTCCTATGGCTACACCTTC. Protein sequence: CASSAGGGSYGYTF. Full variable domain (outside the CDR3, taken from reference TRBV7-2 and TRBJ1-2): GAGVSQSPSNKVTEKGKDVELRCDPISGHTALYWYRQSLGQGLEFLIYFQGNSAPDKSGLPSDRFSAERTGGSVSTLTIQRTQQEDSAVYLCASSAGGGSYGYTFGSGTRLTVV.

The rearrangement joins TRBV4-1 to TRBJ1-1; 8 nucleotides line up with TRBD1. V lost 0 bases to trimming and J lost 10 bases; unmatched junction nucleotides: 4. CDR3 length: 13 amino acids. CDR1 is MGHRA, CDR2 YSYEKL, per germline. The CDR3 loop reads CASSQEGQGGAFF. The CDR3 DNA reads as TGCGCCAGCAGCCAAGAAGGACAGGGCGGAGCTTTCTTT.

The chain links TRBV12-1 to TRBJ1-3; the D call TRBD1 from the table was never checked on the DNA. TRBV12-1 is tagged as a pseudogene. The CDR3 is 18 amino acids. CDR3 DNA sequence: TGTGCCAGCACCGAGACAGGGGCGAAAACTTCCGCGGGAAACACCATATATTTT. It specifies CASTETGAKTSAGNTIYF.

The chain joins TRBV28 to TRBJ2-1, with 8 bases that match TRBD2. The length of the CDR3 is 15 residues. V lost 3 bases to trimming and J lost 2 bases; unmatched junction nucleotides: 3. Germline CDR1 is MDHEN and CDR2 is SYDVKM. The CDR3 nucleotides are TGTGCCAGCAGTTTGGGTAGCGGGACCTACAATGAGCAGTTCTTC. This translates into CASSLGSGTYNEQFF.

The chain is built from TRBV2 and TRBJ2-7, with 10 bases lining up with TRBD1. CDR1 SNHLY and CDR2 FYNNEI come from the germline V gene. CDR3 size: 15 residues. J gave up 5 bases and V 6 bases, and 10 bases lay outside the gene matches. The CDR3 sequence is CASSGRTGGWNEQYF. The CDR3 region has the DNA TGTGCCAGCAGCGGACGGACAGGGGGTTGGAACGAGCAGTACTTC.

J is TRBJ2-7 and V is TRBV11-1; 7 bases are a match to TRBD2. Germline CDR1 reads SGHAT; CDR2 reads FQDESV (reference sequence). This CDR3 is 13 amino acids long. Germline trimming cut 5 bases from V and 2 bases from J; bases unmatched to any gene: 3. The CDR3 protein is CASSGDYPYEQYF. The DNA for the CDR3 is TGTGCCAGCAGCGGGGACTATCCCTACGAGCAGTACTTC.

In this sample, this clone turned up once. The rearrangement uses TRBV7-9 and TRBJ2-2; D gene ambiguous. CDR1 and CDR2 (germline): SEHNR, FQNEAQ (reference sequence). The CDR3 is made up of 16 amino acids. Trimming left V 3 bases short and J 1 base short, with 12 bases between. The CDR3 reads CASSFARGGNTGELFF. DNA for the CDR3: TGTGCCAGCAGCTTTGCCCGCGGTGGGAACACCGGGGAGCTGTTTTTT.

This clone is a singleton in its sample. The rearrangement uses TRBV5-1 and TRBJ2-2; TRBD1 matches 8 bases. CDR1 and CDR2 (germline): SGHRS, YFSETQ. This CDR3 is built from 14 residues. The V gene end was trimmed by 5 bases and the J gene end by 6 bases; junction bases not matched to a gene: 6. CDR3 coding DNA: TGCGCCAGCAGGGACAGGGTCGCCGCCGGGGAGCTGTTTTTT. Amino acid sequence: CASRDRVAAGELFF.

This clone showed up just a few times. The V call is TRBV6-5, the J call TRBJ2-2, with D maybe TRBD1 (6 bases). The CDR3 has 15 amino acids. Germline V gene lookup returns CDR1 MNHEY and CDR2 SVGAGI. The V and J ends lost 5 bases and 2 bases respectively, with 12 bases between them. The CDR3 DNA is TGTGCCAGCAGTGTAAACAGGGTTAACACCGGGGAGCTGTTTTTT. Its protein is CASSVNRVNTGELFF.

This chain connects TRBV6-1 to TRBJ2-5; 11 bases match TRBD2. Germline loops: CDR1 MNHNS, CDR2 SASEGT. The J segment lost 4 bases and the V segment lost 4 bases, leaving 5 bases of the junction unmatched. The CDR3 loop spans 15 amino acids. The CDR3 reads CASSVVAGGGETQYF. The CDR3 DNA is TGTGCCAGCAGTGTGGTAGCGGGGGGGGGAGAGACCCAGTACTTC.

CDR3 sequence: CATTNSGFIKNEQFF. CDR3 bases: TGTGCCACCACAAATAGCGGGTTCATCAAGAATGAGCAGTTCTTC. This rearrangement joins TRBV28 to TRBJ2-1; 7 nucleotides align to TRBD2. Trimming cost V 10 bases and J 7 bases; bases outside gene matches: 16. In germline, CDR1 is MDHEN, CDR2 SYDVKM. This CDR3 is 15 amino acids long.

The chain joins TRBV4-2 to TRBJ1-1; D is uncertain. Per germline, CDR1 LGHNA and CDR2 YNFKEQ. V was cut by 1 base and J by 7 bases, with 22 bases left in between. This CDR3 region has 17 residues. The CDR3 sequence: CASSQGQPRRQEVEAFF. The CDR3 DNA reads as TGTGCCAGCAGCCAAGGACAACCGCGGCGGCAGGAGGTTGAAGCTTTCTTT.

This rearrangement joins TRBV4-3 to TRBJ1-2, with a possible D match to TRBD1 (6 bases). The V end was cut by 1 base, the J end by 8 bases, with 23 bases between. The CDR3 totals 17 residues. Looked up from germline, CDR1 is LGHNA and CDR2 is YSLEER. The CDR3 DNA is TGCGCCAGCAGCCAAGTTGGCGCAGGGGCCGCCCCCTCGGGCTACACCTTC. It yields the protein CASSQVGAGAAPSGYTF.

This chain links TRBV28 with TRBJ2-7; possibly TRBD2 for D (6 bases). Germline-derived CDR1 and CDR2 are MDHEN and SYDVKM. V gave up 7 bases and J gave up 6 bases, with 16 bases separating them. The CDR3 contains 13 residues. CDR3 residues: CASTRDSRPEQYF. The CDR3 nucleotides read TGTGCCAGCACGAGGGACTCCCGACCCGAGCAGTACTTC.

The gene calls are TRBV7-2 and TRBJ2-5; D not resolved. The CDR3 has 13 amino acids. From germline, CDR1 is SGHTA and CDR2 FQGNSA. The V and J ends lost 5 bases and 4 bases respectively, with 11 bases between them. CDR3 DNA: TGTGCCAGCAGCCCAGACCGGGTAGAGACCCAGTACTTC. This encodes CASSPDRVETQYF. Supplemented by reference TRBV7-2 and TRBJ2-5, the full variable domain reads GAGVSQSPSNKVTEKGKDVELRCDPISGHTALYWYRQSLGQGLEFLIYFQGNSAPDKSGLPSDRFSAERTGGSVSTLTIQRTQQEDSAVYLCASSPDRVETQYFGPGTRLLVL.

The chain joins TRBV29-1 to TRBJ2-7; 11 bases align to TRBD1. The junction had 5 bases not matched to a gene; V was cut back by 4 bases and J by 3 bases. The CDR3 length is 14 residues. Germline values: CDR1 SQVTM, CDR2 ANQGSEA. The CDR3 loop is CSVAGTGGNYEQYF. CDR3 coding DNA: TGCAGCGTTGCAGGGACAGGGGGAAACTACGAGCAGTACTTC.

The chain uses TRBV7-9 and TRBJ2-3; 9 bases are shared with TRBD2. This CDR3 has 15 amino acids. CDR1 is SEHNR and CDR2 is FQNEAQ in the germline V gene (reference sequence). J lost 0 bases, V lost 4 bases, and 2 bases had no gene match. CDR3 amino acids: CASSSLAGSTDTQYF. CDR3 nucleotide sequence: TGTGCCAGCAGCTCCCTAGCGGGGAGCACAGATACGCAGTATTTT.

This clone showed up just once. J is TRBJ1-2 and V is TRBV5-1; possible D gene TRBD1, 5 bases. The CDR3 consists of 12 residues. V was clipped by 0 bases and J by 9 bases, with 9 bases between them. CDR1 and CDR2 from the germline V gene are SGHRS and YFSETQ. Here the CDR3 reads CASSLGGDSYTF. The CDR3 nucleotides are TGCGCCAGCAGCTTGGGGGGCGATAGCTACACCTTC.

This rearrangement joins TRBV5-1 to TRBJ1-4; no reliable D call. V lost 0 bases and J lost 8, with 11 bases in between. CDR3 length: 14 residues. In germline, CDR1 is SGHRS, CDR2 YFSETQ. For the CDR3, the DNA is TGCGCCAGCAGCTTGGCCTTATCGGGGGAAAAACTGTTTTTT. It encodes CASSLALSGEKLFF.

The chain carries TRBV4-1 and TRBJ1-5; D is unclear. V lost 1 base to trimming and J lost 9 bases, with 10 bases between them. This CDR3 has 13 residues. Germline V CDR1 and CDR2: MGHRA, YSYEKL. For the CDR3, the DNA is TGCGCCAGCAGCCAAGCCACCGATAGGCCCCAGCATTTT. Translation gives CASSQATDRPQHF.

This clone came up once. The rearrangement links TRBV4-3 to TRBJ2-3; D remains unclear. Germline V gene data show CDR1 as LGHNA and CDR2 as YSLEER. This CDR3 spans 17 amino acids. V lost 0 bases to trimming and J lost 1 base, with 14 bases between them. CDR3 sequence reads: CASSQDYSTTCTDTQYF. DNA for the CDR3: TGCGCCAGCAGCCAAGATTACTCTACCACTTGCACAGATACGCAGTATTTT.

This chain links TRBV30 with TRBJ2-7; the D gene is possibly TRBD1 (6 bases). Germline CDR1 and CDR2: GTSNPN and SVGIG (reference sequence). V was shortened by 5 bases and J by 4 bases, with 21 bases between the two germline ends. The CDR3 is made up of 15 amino acids. The CDR3, as DNA: TGTGCCTGGGAATATCCTGAGACAGGAGAATACGAGCAGTACTTC. Its translation is CAWEYPETGEYEQYF.

The CDR3 sequence: CSAQGAYEQYF. The DNA of the CDR3 is TGCAGCGCCCAGGGGGCCTACGAGCAGTACTTC. The rearrangement joins TRBV29-1 to TRBJ2-7; 7 bases map to TRBD1. This CDR3 contains 11 residues. Trimming removed 7 bases from V and 2 bases from J; junction bases left unmatched: 2. Germline V lookup: CDR1 SQVTM, CDR2 ANQGSEA.

V is TRBV4-1 and J is TRBJ1-4, with TRBD1 as a possible D gene (6 bases). Trimming removed 4 bases from V and 11 bases from J, with 17 bases in between. The CDR3 loop spans 14 amino acids. CDR1 is MGHRA and CDR2 is YSYEKL in the germline V gene. CDR3 residues: CASSRTGTLEKLFF. The DNA for the CDR3 is TGCGCCAGCAGCCGAACCGGGACATTAGAGAAACTGTTTTTT.

V is TRBV28 and J is TRBJ1-2, with 8 positions matching TRBD1. The germline V gene encodes CDR1 MDHEN and CDR2 SYDVKM. This CDR3 is built from 16 residues. The trim removed 2 bases at V and 7 bases at J, leaving 12 bases unmatched. In DNA, the CDR3 is TGTGCCAGCAGTTTAATCAGTGACAGGGGTTTAGTTGGCTACACCTTC. It is translated as CASSLISDRGLVGYTF.

The CDR3 region has the DNA TGTGCCACAGGGGCTAGCGGGGGGCAAGAGACCCAGTACTTC. It is translated as CATGASGGQETQYF. V is TRBV15 and J is TRBJ2-5, with 11 bases fitting TRBD2. From germline, CDR1 is LNHNV and CDR2 YYDKDF (reference sequence). The V segment lost 9 bases and the J segment 2 bases; nucleotides outside the gene matches: 5. The CDR3 sequence is 14 residues long.

This clone was counted once. The chain employs TRBV4-3 and TRBJ2-1; the match to TRBD1 covers 10 bases. V lost 3 bases to trimming and J lost 4 bases; unmatched junction nucleotides: 9. Germline assignment: CDR1 LGHNA and CDR2 YSLEER. This CDR3 region has 17 residues. CDR3 sequence: CASSQAFGQGDYNEQFF. The CDR3 coding sequence is TGCGCCAGCAGCCAGGCCTTTGGACAGGGGGATTACAATGAGCAGTTCTTC.